Each of the 25 T cell receptor beta chains below was sequenced from the same sample in a study of cytomegalovirus exposure and HLA in healthy donors. The study ran its PCR with 60 Vbeta and 13 Jbeta primers. TCRdb's copy holds only in-frame clones and misses some; the assay was immunoSEQ multiplex PCR. Its listing shows 100,000 to 150,000 clones. The sequencing input was PBMCs. These receptors were collected from a woman in her forties in good health and CMV-seropositive.

CDR3 coding DNA: TGTGCCAGTAGTAAGGCAGGGCACGAGCAGTACTTC. It yields the protein CASSKAGHEQYF. V usage is TRBV19 and J usage is TRBJ2-7; weak D call: TRBD1 (5 bases). The germline V and J ends were trimmed by 4 bases and 5 bases, with 9 bases remaining between them. The CDR3 covers 12 residues. Germline loops: CDR1 LNHDA, CDR2 SQIVND (reference sequence).

The chain uses TRBV9 and TRBJ2-4, with D maybe TRBD2 (5 bases). Germline CDR1 reads SGDLS; CDR2 reads YYNGEE. Trimming pared 3 bases from V and 3 bases from J, leaving 19 bases between. This CDR3 has 17 amino acids. The CDR3 DNA follows: TGTGCCAGCAGCGCTAACCTTCTAGTAGGAGGCAAAAACATTCAGTACTTC. Translated: CASSANLLVGGKNIQYF.

The chain combines TRBV6-5 with TRBJ1-4; TRBD1 matches at 9 bases. The CDR3 loop spans 15 amino acids. Looked up from germline, CDR1 is MNHEY and CDR2 is SVGAGI. Trimming cost V 5 bases and J 8 bases; bases outside gene matches: 9. The CDR3 loop reads CASSHPGQGWEKLFF. In nucleotides, the CDR3 is TGTGCCAGCAGTCACCCGGGACAGGGATGGGAAAAACTGTTTTTT.

V and J are TRBV1 and TRBJ2-7; whether TRBD2, the table's D call, matches the DNA was not checked. TRBV1 is given as a pseudogene. The CDR3 contains 15 residues. The CDR3 sequence: CTSSPWREGLDEQYF. The DNA of the CDR3 is TGCACCAGCAGCCCCTGGCGGGAGGGCCTAGACGAGCAGTACTTC.

The chain couples TRBV25-1 to TRBJ1-2, with 8 bases fitting TRBD1. Germline-derived CDR1 and CDR2 are MGHDK and SYGVNS. The CDR3 has 14 amino acids. The V gene end was trimmed by 6 bases and the J gene end by 8 bases; junction bases not matched to a gene: 11. CDR3 in DNA: TGTGCCAGCAGGGGACAGGATGTTTGGAAGGGCTACACCTTC. Translating gives CASRGQDVWKGYTF.

This chain links TRBV19 with TRBJ2-7; 10 bases are shared with TRBD2. The CDR3 covers 14 residues. CDR1 is LNHDA and CDR2 is SQIVND in the germline V gene (reference sequence). V trimming: 9 bases; J trimming: 0 bases; junction bases outside the gene matches: 5. The DNA of the CDR3 is TGTGCCAGCAGCCCTAGCGGGAGCTCCTACGAGCAGTACTTC. Its protein is CASSPSGSSYEQYF.

The chain joins TRBV7-2 to TRBJ1-5; TRBD1 agrees at 7 bases. Per germline, CDR1 SGHTA and CDR2 FQGNSA. The CDR3 is 13 amino acids. J was trimmed by 7 bases and V by 5 bases; bases with no gene match: 5. CDR3 amino acids: CASSIDRVQPQHF. The DNA of the CDR3 is TGTGCCAGCAGCATTGACAGGGTCCAGCCCCAGCATTTT.

The chain couples TRBV15 to TRBJ2-7, with a tentative D call TRBD1 (6 bases). Trimming removed 0 bases at V and 2 bases at J, with 8 bases between. This CDR3 is 14 amino acids long. CDR1 is LNHNV and CDR2 is YYDKDF in the germline V gene (reference sequence). This CDR3 reads CATSREGGPYEQYF. CDR3 in DNA: TGTGCCACCAGCAGAGAAGGGGGACCCTACGAGCAGTACTTC.

The chain uses TRBV10-1 and TRBJ2-7, with 7 bases aligning to TRBD2. Germline trimming cut 4 bases from V and 0 bases from J; bases unmatched to any gene: 0. Germline CDR1 reads WNHNN; CDR2 reads SYGVQD (reference sequence). CDR3 length: 13 residues. The CDR3, as DNA: TGCGCCAGCAGTGGGGGGGGCTCCTACGAGCAGTACTTC. The encoded protein is CASSGGGSYEQYF.

The chain links TRBV28 to TRBJ1-5; D not resolved. Trimming left V 6 bases short and J 7 bases short, with 19 bases between. CDR1 and CDR2 from the germline V gene are MDHEN and SYDVKM. The CDR3 runs to 15 residues. The chain's CDR3 is CASSPGVPYGQPQHF. CDR3 coding DNA: TGTGCCAGCAGCCCCGGGGTCCCTTATGGGCAGCCCCAGCATTTT. The complete variable domain, with remaining parts taken from reference TRBV28 and TRBJ1-5, reads DVKVTQSSRYLVKRTGEKVFLECVQDMDHENMFWYRQDPGLGLRLIYFSYDVKMKEKGDIPEGYSVSREKKERFSLILESASTNQTSMYLCASSPGVPYGQPQHFGDGTRLSIL.

The genes are TRBV28 and TRBJ2-1; 14 bases line up with TRBD2. The V segment lost 2 bases and the J segment 9 bases; nucleotides outside the gene matches: 3. The CDR3 runs 15 residues. CDR1 and CDR2 from the germline V gene are MDHEN and SYDVKM. CDR3 bases: TGTGCCAGCAGTTTAGGGGGACTAGCGGGAGTTGAGCAGTTCTTC. Amino acid sequence: CASSLGGLAGVEQFF. Combining the CDR3 with reference TRBV28 and TRBJ2-1 gives the whole variable domain DVKVTQSSRYLVKRTGEKVFLECVQDMDHENMFWYRQDPGLGLRLIYFSYDVKMKEKGDIPEGYSVSREKKERFSLILESASTNQTSMYLCASSLGGLAGVEQFFGPGTRLTVL.

The J gene is TRBJ2-1, the V gene TRBV27; 9 bases match TRBD1. Germline lookup yields CDR1 MNHEY and CDR2 SMNVEV (reference sequence). This CDR3 has 18 residues. The V segment lost 6 bases and the J segment 0 bases; nucleotides outside the gene matches: 12. The CDR3 loop reads CASRTEPGQGSSYNEQFF. The DNA of the CDR3 is TGTGCCAGCAGAACGGAACCGGGACAGGGAAGCTCCTACAATGAGCAGTTCTTC.

V usage is TRBV10-3 and J usage is TRBJ1-1; tentatively, D is TRBD1 (5 bases). Trimming stripped 4 bases from V and 6 bases from J, with 12 bases between. The germline CDR1 and CDR2 sequences are ENHRY and SYGVKD. This CDR3 has 13 amino acids. This CDR3 reads CAISGAAGPEAFF. The CDR3 coding sequence is TGTGCCATCAGTGGGGCGGCGGGGCCTGAAGCTTTCTTT.

With respect to this clone: A read error may account for a junction end that differs from germline. The chain couples TRBV6-4 to TRBJ2-1; 16 nucleotides align to TRBD2. The CDR3 length is 16 residues. Germline values: CDR1 MRHNA, CDR2 SNTAGT. The CDR3 coding sequence is TGTGCCAGCAGTGTTCCGGGACTAGCGGGAGGGCCTGATGGAATCTTC. Translating it yields CASSVPGLAGGPDGIF.

This rearrangement joins TRBV5-1 to TRBJ2-7, with 10 bases that match TRBD2. The germline V gene encodes CDR1 SGHRS and CDR2 YFSETQ. This CDR3 spans 16 amino acids. J lost 4 bases, V lost 0 bases, and 7 bases had no gene match. CDR3 sequence: CASSLGLAGVVYEQYF. The DNA of the CDR3 is TGCGCCAGCAGCTTGGGGCTAGCGGGAGTAGTTTACGAGCAGTACTTC. Supplemented by reference TRBV5-1 and TRBJ2-7, the full variable domain reads KAGVTQTPRYLIKTRGQQVTLSCSPISGHRSVSWYQQTPGQGLQFLFEYFSETQRNKGNFPGRFSGRQFSNSRSEMNVSTLELGDSALYLCASSLGLAGVVYEQYFGPGTRLTVT.

This chain connects TRBV2 to TRBJ1-1; the D gene is possibly TRBD1 (5 bases). The CDR3 has 15 amino acids. Between the trimmed V and J ends, which lost 5 bases and 4 bases, there was a span of 17 bases. Germline V lookup: CDR1 SNHLY, CDR2 FYNNEI. The CDR3 coding sequence is TGTGCCAGCAGTCCAACGACCGTCGGGGGCACTGAAGCTTTCTTT. Translated, it gives CASSPTTVGGTEAFF. The full variable domain, completed using reference TRBV2 and TRBJ1-1, is EPEVTQTPSHQVTQMGQEVILRCVPISNHLYFYWYRQILGQKVEFLVSFYNNEISEKSEIFDDQFSVERPDGSNFTLKIRSTKLEDSAMYFCASSPTTVGGTEAFFGQGTRLTVV.

The chain carries TRBV29-1 and TRBJ2-1, with 11 bases lining up with TRBD2. The CDR3 extends over 15 amino acids. The trim removed 7 bases at V and 7 bases at J, leaving 12 bases unmatched. Germline V gene data show CDR1 as SQVTM and CDR2 as ANQGSEA. DNA of the CDR3: TGCAGCGACGTCTCGACTAGCGGGACTTTGAATGAGCAGTTCTTC. The encoded protein is CSDVSTSGTLNEQFF.

The gene calls are TRBV7-2 and TRBJ1-1; D is uncertain. The length of the CDR3 is 14 residues. With 1 base removed from V and 1 base from J, the gap between germline ends came to 7 bases. Germline V gives CDR1 SGHTA, CDR2 FQGNSA. The CDR3 DNA follows: TGTGCCAGCAGCTTAGGGCATTCGAACACTGAAGCTTTCTTT. Its translation is CASSLGHSNTEAFF.

The rearrangement joins TRBV7-9 to TRBJ2-1; 7 bases fit TRBD2. The CDR3 sequence is 15 residues long. The V and J ends lost 5 bases and 4 bases, in that order; junction bases with no gene match: 8. Germline V gives CDR1 SEHNR, CDR2 FQNEAQ (reference sequence). The CDR3 DNA sequence: TGTGCCAGCAGCCCGGACCAGCGGGAATACAATGAGCAGTTCTTC. It yields the protein CASSPDQREYNEQFF.

Here the CDR3 DNA reads TGTGCCAGCAGCTTACGGACGGGGGCTGAAGCTTTCTTT. Translating gives CASSLRTGAEAFF. The chain couples TRBV7-9 to TRBJ1-1, with a possible D match to TRBD1 (5 bases). CDR3 length equals 13 residues. V shed 2 bases and J shed 6 bases, with 10 bases lying between them. Germline values: CDR1 SEHNR, CDR2 FQNEAQ (reference sequence).

The chain recombines TRBV4-2 with TRBJ2-1, with D unclear. Trimming removed 0 bases at V and 8 bases at J, with 5 bases between. From germline, CDR1 is LGHNA and CDR2 YNFKEQ. This CDR3 region has 12 residues. The CDR3 loop reads CASSQDLDEQFF. The CDR3 DNA reads as TGTGCCAGCAGCCAAGATTTAGATGAGCAGTTCTTC.

The chain joins TRBV4-1 to TRBJ1-1; D ambiguous. This CDR3 has 15 residues. The V end lost 1 base, the J end lost 5 bases, and 14 bases lay between the germline ends. CDR1 MGHRA and CDR2 YSYEKL come from the germline V gene. The CDR3 here is CASSQADLEGTEAFF. CDR3 DNA sequence: TGCGCCAGCAGCCAAGCGGATTTGGAGGGAACTGAAGCTTTCTTT.

The rearrangement links TRBV30 to TRBJ2-7; D is perhaps TRBD2 (6 bases). The CDR3 has 13 amino acids. Germline V gene lookup returns CDR1 GTSNPN and CDR2 SVGIG (reference sequence). Trimming left V 4 bases short and J 0 bases short, with 10 bases between. Here the CDR3 reads CAWTRESSYEQYF. The CDR3 DNA is TGTGCCTGGACTCGGGAGAGCTCCTACGAGCAGTACTTC.

The chain couples TRBV27 to TRBJ2-1; possibly TRBD2 for D (5 bases). The CDR3 loop spans 15 amino acids. Deletions cut 5 bases from V and 2 bases from J, with 13 bases between. Per germline, CDR1 MNHEY and CDR2 SMNVEV (reference sequence). The CDR3 protein is CASSPGTVTYNEQFF. The CDR3 nucleotides read TGTGCCAGCAGTCCGGGAACTGTCACCTACAATGAGCAGTTCTTC.

The V gene is TRBV5-1, the J gene TRBJ1-1, with D maybe TRBD1 (6 bases). V was pared by 4 bases and J by 1 base, with 11 bases between. The germline V gene has CDR1 SGHRS and CDR2 YFSETQ. This CDR3 spans 14 amino acids. CDR3 region: CASSLQGANTEAFF. CDR3 nucleotides: TGCGCCAGCAGCCTACAGGGTGCGAACACTGAAGCTTTCTTT.